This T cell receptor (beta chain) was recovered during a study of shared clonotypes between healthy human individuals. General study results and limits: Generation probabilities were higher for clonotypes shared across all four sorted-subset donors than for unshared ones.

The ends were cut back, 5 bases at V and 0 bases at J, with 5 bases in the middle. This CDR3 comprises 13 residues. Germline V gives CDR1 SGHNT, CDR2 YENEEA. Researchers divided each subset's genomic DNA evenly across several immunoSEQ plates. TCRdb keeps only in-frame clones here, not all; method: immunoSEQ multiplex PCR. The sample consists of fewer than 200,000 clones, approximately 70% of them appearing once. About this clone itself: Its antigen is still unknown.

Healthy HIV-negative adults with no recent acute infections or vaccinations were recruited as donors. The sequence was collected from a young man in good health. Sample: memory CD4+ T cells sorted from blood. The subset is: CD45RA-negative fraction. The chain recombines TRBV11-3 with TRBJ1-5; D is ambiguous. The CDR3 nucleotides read TGTGCCAGCAGCCCCAGTAGCAATCAGCCCCAGCATTTT. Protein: CASSPSSNQPQHF.